These 26 T cell receptor beta chains originate from one sample sequenced in a study of lymphopenia after photon versus proton radiotherapy (dated by TCRdb to between 2018 and 2021). The library was built by means of the immunoSEQ multiplex PCR assay. TCRdb re-hosts the immuneACCESS table, in-frame sequences only. Its copies lack some clones; in the studies checked, an unresolved V gene accounts for under half of them, and the cause for the rest is not known. The table for this sample lists thousands of clones; 70% to 90% of them were counted only once. The top ten hold approximately 3% of the sample. The sample was peripheral blood, taken from a patient treated with photon-based radiotherapy. All receptors derive from a woman in her sixties or seventies with pancreatic cancer.

The genes are TRBV29-1 and TRBJ2-7, with D perhaps TRBD2 (6 bases). The germline V and J ends were trimmed by 7 bases and 0 bases, with 16 bases remaining between them. Germline lookup yields CDR1 SQVTM and CDR2 ANQGSEA. The CDR3 consists of 14 residues. DNA of the CDR3: TGCAGCGCTCGGGGAGGAGATAGCTCCTACGAGCAGTACTTC. This encodes CSARGGDSSYEQYF.

V usage is TRBV28 and J usage is TRBJ1-5; the D is unclear. The CDR3 contains 15 residues. Germline CDR1 MDHEN, CDR2 SYDVKM. The V end was cut by 4 bases, the J end by 0 bases, with 10 bases between. The CDR3 spells CASSYRRISNQPQHF. Here the CDR3 DNA reads TGTGCCAGCAGTTATCGGAGAATTAGCAATCAGCCCCAGCATTTT.

The V call is TRBV7-6, the J call TRBJ2-1; the D is unclear. The CDR3 runs to 15 residues. Trimming cost V 2 bases and J 0 bases, with 8 bases left between them. Germline CDR1 SGHVS, CDR2 FNYEAQ. The CDR3 sequence is CASSLSHGSYNEQFF. CDR3 nucleotides: TGTGCCAGCAGCTTATCTCATGGCTCCTACAATGAGCAGTTCTTC.

V is TRBV5-1 and J is TRBJ1-5; 7 positions match TRBD1. The V gene end was trimmed by 0 bases and the J gene end by 2 bases; junction bases not matched to a gene: 8. The CDR3 extends over 17 amino acids. Germline CDR1 is SGHRS and CDR2 is YFSETQ. The CDR3 DNA sequence: TGCGCCAGCAGCTTGGCCCCAACAGGGGATGGCAATCAGCCCCAGCATTTT. It translates to CASSLAPTGDGNQPQHF.

This clone turned up a few times. The chain carries TRBV2 and TRBJ1-1, with 7 bases identical to TRBD1. CDR3 length equals 11 residues. Germline V CDR1 and CDR2: SNHLY, FYNNEI. With V trimmed by 6 bases and J by 8 bases, 3 bases remained unmatched. CDR3 sequence (DNA): TGTGCCAGCAGGGTACAGGGGGAAGCTTTCTTT. Residues: CASRVQGEAFF.

The V and J genes are TRBV9 and TRBJ2-5; D could derive from TRBD1 or TRBD2 (5 bases each). CDR1 is SGDLS and CDR2 is YYNGEE in the germline V gene. The CDR3 loop spans 15 amino acids. Trimming took 0 bases from V and 2 from J, leaving 11 bases between them. The CDR3 here is CASSVGGGLQETQYF. The CDR3 DNA reads TGTGCCAGCAGCGTAGGGGGCGGGTTACAAGAGACCCAGTACTTC. The variable domain in full, completed from reference TRBV9 and TRBJ2-5, reads DSGVTQTPKHLITATGQRVTLRCSPRSGDLSVYWYQQSLDQGLQFLIQYYNGEERAKGNILERFSAQQFPDLHSELNLSSLELGDSALYFCASSVGGGLQETQYFGPGTRLLVL.

V gene TRBV7-2 combines with J gene TRBJ2-3, with D possibly TRBD2 on 5 matching bases. This CDR3 has 13 residues. Germline loops: CDR1 SGHTA, CDR2 FQGNSA. V gave up 1 base and J gave up 3 bases, with 5 bases separating them. CDR3 amino acids: CASSLGGTDTQYF. Written as DNA, the CDR3 is TGTGCCAGCAGCTTAGGCGGGACAGATACGCAGTATTTT.

Note on this clone: One end of the junction is discordant with germline, which a read error may explain. The rearrangement links TRBV5-3 to TRBJ1-1; no clear D. TRBV5-3 is flagged as an ORF with uncertain function. This CDR3 spans 13 amino acids. CDR3 DNA sequence: TGTGCCAGCAGCTTGTGGTCAGTAACTGAAGCTTTCTTT. Its translation is CASSLWSVTEAFF.

The V call is TRBV7-8, the J call TRBJ2-7; 12 bases match TRBD2. This CDR3 has 16 amino acids. CDR1 SGHVS and CDR2 FQNEAQ come from the germline V gene. Trimming took 5 bases from V and 1 from J; bases not matched to a gene: 6. The CDR3 region is CASSAWTSGNSYEQYF. CDR3 bases: TGTGCCAGCAGCGCCTGGACTAGCGGGAATTCCTACGAGCAGTACTTC.

V and J are TRBV2 and TRBJ1-1; 10 nucleotides align to TRBD1. This CDR3 comprises 14 residues. CDR1 and CDR2 (germline): SNHLY, FYNNEI. J lost 4 bases, V lost 6 bases, and 5 bases had no gene match. This chain's CDR3 is CASRGGQGPTEAFF. As DNA, the CDR3 is TGTGCCAGCAGGGGGGGACAGGGGCCCACTGAAGCTTTCTTT.

The table lists this clone with a count of one. DNA of the CDR3: TGTGCCAGCAGCCCCCTAAACAGGGTGAACACTGAAGCTTTCTTT. It is translated as CASSPLNRVNTEAFF. The rearrangement uses TRBV4-2 and TRBJ1-1, with D possibly matching TRBD1 (6 bases). The germline V and J ends were trimmed by 4 bases and 0 bases, with 12 bases remaining between them. The CDR3 loop spans 15 amino acids. Germline CDR1 LGHNA, CDR2 YNFKEQ.

The V gene is TRBV7-2, the J gene TRBJ1-5, with D perhaps matching TRBD1 (5 bases). V was trimmed by 2 bases and J by 7 bases, leaving 15 bases between them. The CDR3 spans 15 residues. Germline CDR1 reads SGHTA; CDR2 reads FQGNSA. The CDR3 DNA reads as TGTGCCAGCAGCTTAACTTGGGGGAGGGACCAGCCCCAGCATTTT. Translating it yields CASSLTWGRDQPQHF.

The V and J genes are TRBV4-3 and TRBJ2-2, with 11 bases matching TRBD2. The CDR3 consists of 18 residues. CDR1 and CDR2 (germline): LGHNA, YSLEER. The V gene end was trimmed by 3 bases and the J gene end by 4 bases; junction bases not matched to a gene: 10. The CDR3 loop is CASSQGTSGGAPTGELFF. The DNA of the CDR3 is TGCGCCAGCAGCCAGGGGACTAGCGGAGGGGCCCCCACCGGGGAGCTGTTTTTT.

This chain links TRBV9 with TRBJ1-3; tentative D call: TRBD1 (5 bases). The CDR3 contains 13 residues. Germline values: CDR1 SGDLS, CDR2 YYNGEE. The V end was cut by 2 bases, the J end by 4 bases, with 7 bases between. The CDR3 DNA reads TGTGCCAGCAGCGTCGGGGGGGGAAACACCATATATTTT. It translates to CASSVGGGNTIYF.

This clone occurred a few times. This rearrangement joins TRBV5-1 to TRBJ1-1, with D uncertain. Looked up from germline, CDR1 is SGHRS and CDR2 is YFSETQ. The length of the CDR3 is 15 residues. V dropped 0 bases and J dropped 1 base, with 10 bases sitting between them. CDR3 sequence: CASSLGGSRNTEAFF. The CDR3 DNA sequence: TGCGCCAGCAGCTTGGGAGGCAGCCGGAACACTGAAGCTTTCTTT.

V usage is TRBV7-6 and J usage is TRBJ2-1, with TRBD2 identical over 9 bases. The CDR3 spans 18 residues. The V and J ends lost 1 base and 2 bases, in that order; junction bases with no gene match: 9. CDR1 and CDR2 from the germline V gene are SGHVS and FNYEAQ. The CDR3 nucleotides are TGTGCCAGCAGCTTAGAAGGGAGGGAGCGGGAGGCCTACAATGAGCAGTTCTTC. It yields the protein CASSLEGREREAYNEQFF.

The chain joins TRBV4-3 to TRBJ2-7; 8 bases map to TRBD1. This CDR3 has 14 residues. J gave up 6 bases and V 2 bases, and 6 bases lay outside the gene matches. Per germline, CDR1 LGHNA and CDR2 YSLEER. CDR3: CASSQRTGTGEQYF. CDR3 nucleotide sequence: TGCGCCAGCAGCCAAAGGACAGGGACTGGCGAGCAGTACTTC.

The chain couples TRBV7-2 to TRBJ2-1, with no clear D. Germline V lookup: CDR1 SGHTA, CDR2 FQGNSA. There are 13 residues in the CDR3. V was cut by 2 bases and J by 10 bases, with 12 bases left in between. CDR3 in amino acids: CASSLTLVGEQFF. As DNA, the CDR3 is TGTGCCAGCAGCTTAACCTTAGTGGGAGAGCAGTTCTTC.

The CDR3 loop reads CASSDSAGGLGANVLTF. The CDR3 region has the DNA TGTGCCAGCAGTGACTCTGCGGGCGGGCTTGGGGCCAACGTCCTGACTTTC. V gene TRBV6-4 combines with J gene TRBJ2-6, with D possibly TRBD2 on 5 matching bases. The CDR3 length is 17 residues. The germline V and J ends were trimmed by 0 bases and 3 bases, with 12 bases remaining between them. CDR1 is MRHNA and CDR2 is SNTAGT in the germline V gene.

The sample holds one count of this clone. The V call is TRBV5-1, the J call TRBJ2-5; D not resolved. V lost 4 bases, J lost 1 base, and 5 bases lay in between. Germline CDR1 SGHRS, CDR2 YFSETQ. The CDR3 covers 12 residues. The CDR3 reads CASSRAQETQYF. In DNA form, the CDR3 reads TGCGCCAGCAGCAGAGCCCAAGAGACCCAGTACTTC.

The genes are TRBV11-2 and TRBJ1-3; 8 bases are a match to TRBD1. The CDR3 sequence is 16 residues long. Per the germline V gene, CDR1 is SGHAT and CDR2 is FQNNGV. J was trimmed by 7 bases and V by 5 bases; bases with no gene match: 13. CDR3 protein: CASSLGWDRPGNTIYF. CDR3 nucleotides: TGTGCCAGCAGCCTCGGCTGGGACAGGCCGGGGAACACCATATATTTT.

V gene TRBV29-1 combines with J gene TRBJ1-2; the match to TRBD1 covers 8 bases. V gave up 6 bases and J gave up 8 bases; unmatched junction bases: 8. Germline lookup yields CDR1 SQVTM and CDR2 ANQGSEA. The CDR3 is 12 residues long. The CDR3 region is CSVTKTGVGYTF. CDR3 DNA: TGCAGCGTGACCAAGACAGGGGTCGGCTACACCTTC.

The chain employs TRBV18 and TRBJ1-1; D ambiguous. There are 13 residues in the CDR3. Germline assignment: CDR1 KGHSH and CDR2 LQKENI. The V and J ends lost 4 bases and 0 bases respectively, with 6 bases between them. The CDR3 loop is CASSQRVNTEAFF. DNA of the CDR3: TGTGCCAGCTCACAGAGGGTGAACACTGAAGCTTTCTTT.

The chain combines TRBV6-5 with TRBJ2-7; possibly TRBD2 for D (6 bases). Germline lookup yields CDR1 MNHEY and CDR2 SVGAGI. This CDR3 contains 16 residues. Trimming took 2 bases from V and 2 from J, leaving 16 bases between them. The CDR3 DNA reads TGTGCCAGCAGTTACGGGGCAGGAGGGGTTACCTACGAGCAGTACTTC. It codes for CASSYGAGGVTYEQYF.

The V call is TRBV2, the J call TRBJ2-5; D unresolved. Matching the DNA end better, TRBJ2-7 makes the J call doubtful. Germline CDR1 is SNHLY and CDR2 is FYNNEI. The CDR3 sequence is 18 residues long. The CDR3: CASSEAHTRLVSSYEQYF. CDR3 nucleotide sequence: TGTGCCAGCAGTGAAGCGCACACGAGGCTAGTTAGCTCCTACGAGCAGTACTTC.

The J gene is TRBJ2-7, the V gene TRBV7-8; no clear D. The V gene lost 0 bases and the J gene lost 3 bases, with 6 bases spanning the gap. CDR1 is SGHVS, CDR2 FQNEAQ, per germline. The CDR3 is 13 amino acids. CDR3 bases: TGTGCCAGCAGCTTAGCCGGCAGCTACGAGCAGTACTTC. Translation: CASSLAGSYEQYF.